This T cell receptor beta chain was captured by sequencing in a study of cytomegalovirus exposure and HLA in healthy donors. Study-wide results and caveats: Clonal expansion was found to be greater in HLA-associated TCR beta chains than in equally common others in a later analysis. Earlier analysis looked at TCR beta V segments, and most were productive about 90% or about 30% of the time.

This clone was detected only a few times. The antigen remains undetermined. In the PCR, 60 Vbeta and 13 Jbeta primers were used. Original handling: Among the unique TCR beta chains that a later analysis counted, around 82 million in all, some 10 million were shared. TCRdb's copy holds only in-frame clones and misses some; the assay was immunoSEQ multiplex PCR. The D gene and trimming were derived from the DNA, and the V and J assignments and clone size from that table. The sample holds roughly 150,000 clones, roughly 80% seen once. The sequence was collected from a woman aged 40 to 50 in good health and CMV-seronegative. Sequencing was done on a sample of PBMCs.

The CDR3 protein is CASSSQLAGGTNEQFF. In nucleotides, the CDR3 is TGCGCCAGCAGCTCCCAACTAGCGGGGGGCACGAATGAGCAGTTCTTC. This sequence joins TRBV5-1 and TRBJ2-1, with 12 nucleotides matching TRBD2. After removal of 3 bases from V and 7 bases from J, the junction contained 8 bases not matched to a gene. Looked up from germline, CDR1 is SGHRS and CDR2 is YFSETQ. CDR3 length: 16 amino acids.